This record looks at one T cell receptor (beta chain) sequence and its context. CDR1 and CDR2 (germline): MNHNY, SVGAGI (reference sequence). The CDR3 consists of 14 residues. Between the trimmed V and J ends, which lost 7 bases and 1 base, there was a span of 13 bases. The method was immunoSEQ multiplex PCR; TCRdb's version includes in-frame clones alone and lacks a portion of them. The table has roughly 680,000 clones, roughly 72% seen once. The data stem from a study of shared clonotypes between healthy human individuals. Material for sequencing was memory CD4+ T cells sorted from blood. Subset described: CD45RA-negative fraction. This chain uses TRBV6-6 with TRBJ1-1; D unresolved. This TCR came from a woman aged 30 to 39 in good health. CDR3 protein: CASTRGQANTEAFF. The CDR3 region has the DNA TGTGCCAGCACCCGAGGGCAGGCGAACACTGAAGCTTTCTTT.